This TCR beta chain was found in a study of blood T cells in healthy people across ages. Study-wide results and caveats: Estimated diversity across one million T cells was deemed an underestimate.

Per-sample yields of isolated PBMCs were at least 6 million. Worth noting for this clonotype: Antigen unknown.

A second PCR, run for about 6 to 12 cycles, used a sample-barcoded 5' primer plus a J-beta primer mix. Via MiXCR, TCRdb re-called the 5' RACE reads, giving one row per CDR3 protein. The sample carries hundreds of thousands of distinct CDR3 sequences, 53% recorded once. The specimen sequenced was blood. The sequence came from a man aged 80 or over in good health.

This chain's CDR3 is CASSIWGRGGELFF. The CDR3 DNA sequence: TGTGCCAGCAGCATATGGGGCAGGGGTGGGGAGCTGTTTTTT. The V call is TRBV7-2, the J call TRBJ2-2; D may be TRBD1 (6 bases). The germline CDR1 and CDR2 sequences are SGHTA and FQGNSA. CDR3 length: 14 residues. V was cut by 5 bases and J by 8 bases, with 15 bases left in between.